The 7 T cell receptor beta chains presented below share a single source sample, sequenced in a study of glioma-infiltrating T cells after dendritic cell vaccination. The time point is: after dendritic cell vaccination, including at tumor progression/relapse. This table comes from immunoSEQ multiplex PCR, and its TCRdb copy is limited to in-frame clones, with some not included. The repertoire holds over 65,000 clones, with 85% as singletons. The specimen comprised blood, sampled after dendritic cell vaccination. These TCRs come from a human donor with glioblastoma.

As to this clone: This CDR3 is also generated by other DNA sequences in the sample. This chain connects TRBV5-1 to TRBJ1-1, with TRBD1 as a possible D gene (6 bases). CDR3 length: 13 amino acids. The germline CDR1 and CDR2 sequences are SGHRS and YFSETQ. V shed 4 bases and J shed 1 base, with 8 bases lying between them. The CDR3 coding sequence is TGCGCCAGCAGCCTGGACAGGAACACTGAAGCTTTCTTT. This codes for CASSLDRNTEAFF.

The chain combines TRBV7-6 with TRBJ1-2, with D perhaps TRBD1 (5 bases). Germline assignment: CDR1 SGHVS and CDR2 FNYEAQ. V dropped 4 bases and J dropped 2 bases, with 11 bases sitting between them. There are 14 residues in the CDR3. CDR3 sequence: CASSWSDKNYGYTF. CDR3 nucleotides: TGTGCCAGCAGCTGGTCGGACAAAAACTATGGCTACACCTTC.

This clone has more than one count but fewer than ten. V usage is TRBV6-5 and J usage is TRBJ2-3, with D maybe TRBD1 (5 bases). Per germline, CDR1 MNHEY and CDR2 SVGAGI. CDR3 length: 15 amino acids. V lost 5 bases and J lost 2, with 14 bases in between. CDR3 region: CASSIDRDLTDTQYF. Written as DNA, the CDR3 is TGTGCCAGCAGTATCGACAGAGACCTCACAGATACGCAGTATTTT.

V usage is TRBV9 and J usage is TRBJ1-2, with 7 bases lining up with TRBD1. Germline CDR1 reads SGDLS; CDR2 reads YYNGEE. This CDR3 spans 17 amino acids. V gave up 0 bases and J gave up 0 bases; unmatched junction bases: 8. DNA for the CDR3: TGTGCCAGCAGCGTAGCCATGGGGACAGCAACTAACTATGGCTACACCTTC. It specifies CASSVAMGTATNYGYTF. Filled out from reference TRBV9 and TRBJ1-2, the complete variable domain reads DSGVTQTPKHLITATGQRVTLRCSPRSGDLSVYWYQQSLDQGLQFLIQYYNGEERAKGNILERFSAQQFPDLHSELNLSSLELGDSALYFCASSVAMGTATNYGYTFGSGTRLTVV.

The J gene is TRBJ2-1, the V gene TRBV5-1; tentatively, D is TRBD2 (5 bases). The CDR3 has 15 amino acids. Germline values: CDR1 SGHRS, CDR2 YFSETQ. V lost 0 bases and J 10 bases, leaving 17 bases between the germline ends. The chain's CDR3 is CASSLELDPGREQFF. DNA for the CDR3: TGCGCCAGCAGCTTGGAACTAGATCCAGGTCGGGAGCAGTTCTTC.

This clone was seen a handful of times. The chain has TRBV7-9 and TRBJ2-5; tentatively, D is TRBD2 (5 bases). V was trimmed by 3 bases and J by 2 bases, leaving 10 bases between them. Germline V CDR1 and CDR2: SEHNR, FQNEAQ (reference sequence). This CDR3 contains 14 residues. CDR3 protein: CASSFRLLQETQYF. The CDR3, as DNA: TGTGCCAGCAGCTTTCGACTACTACAAGAGACCCAGTACTTC.

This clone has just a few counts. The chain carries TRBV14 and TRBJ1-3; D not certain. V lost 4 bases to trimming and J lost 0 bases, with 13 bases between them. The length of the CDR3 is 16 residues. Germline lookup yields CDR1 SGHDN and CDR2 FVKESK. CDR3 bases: TGTGCCAGCAGCCCCCTGGGAGGGTCCTCTGGAAACACCATATATTTT. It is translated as CASSPLGGSSGNTIYF. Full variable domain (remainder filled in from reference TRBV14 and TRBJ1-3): EAGVTQFPSHSVIEKGQTVTLRCDPISGHDNLYWYRRVMGKEIKFLLHFVKESKQDESGMPNNRFLAERTGGTYSTLKVQPAELEDSGVYFCASSPLGGSSGNTIYFGEGSWLTVV.